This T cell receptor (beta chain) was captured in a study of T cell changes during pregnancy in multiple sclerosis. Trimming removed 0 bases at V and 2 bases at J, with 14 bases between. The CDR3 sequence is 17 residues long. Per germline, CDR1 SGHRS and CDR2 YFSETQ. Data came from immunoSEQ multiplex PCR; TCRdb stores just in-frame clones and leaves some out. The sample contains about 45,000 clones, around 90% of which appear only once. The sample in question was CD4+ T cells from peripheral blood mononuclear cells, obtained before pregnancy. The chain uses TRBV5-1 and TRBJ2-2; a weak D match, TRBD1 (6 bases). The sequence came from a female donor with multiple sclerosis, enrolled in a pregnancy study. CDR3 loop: CASSLATGTLNTGELFF. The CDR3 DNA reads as TGCGCCAGCAGCTTGGCGACCGGGACACTAAACACCGGGGAGCTGTTTTTT.